The 23 T cell receptor beta chains reported below all come from one sample, sequenced in a study of regulatory T cells in long-lasting Graves disease. TCR beta libraries were built with iRepertoire HTBI primers and Arm-PCR of CDR3 regions. One entry per CDR3 protein, called by TCRdb with MiXCR from the multiplex PCR reads. The sample carries more than 400,000 distinct CDR3 sequences, about 16% recorded once. Time point given: newly diagnosed GD, antithyroid drugs for less than 3 months. RNA isolated from PBMCs was used to make the TCR library. Another study also made use of these data, one on T cells in Graves' hyperthyroidism and ophthalmopathy.

The sample consisted of peripheral blood mononuclear cells (PBMCs), taken at new diagnosis, from a patient treated with antithyroid drugs. The receptor set was obtained from a man aged 35 to 55 with Graves disease.

This clonotype was recorded many times. In DNA form, the CDR3 reads TGTGCCAGCAGTGAAGTGGCGGGAGGATCCGGGGAGCTGTTTTTT. Amino acid sequence: CASSEVAGGSGELFF. The chain is built from TRBV2 and TRBJ2-2, with 8 bases matching TRBD2. The ends lost 1 base at V and 6 bases at J; junction bases unmatched: 4. The CDR3 consists of 15 residues. Germline CDR1 reads SNHLY; CDR2 reads FYNNEI.

This clonotype was recorded many times. The rearrangement uses TRBV11-2 and TRBJ2-3, with D perhaps TRBD1 (6 bases). CDR1 is SGHAT and CDR2 is FQNNGV in the germline V gene. This CDR3 is built from 16 residues. V lost 5 bases and J 3 bases, leaving 18 bases between the germline ends. The CDR3 bases are TGTGCCAGCAGCCCGCGGGCCGAAAGGGGGACAGATACGCAGTATTTT. This encodes CASSPRAERGTDTQYF.

This clonotype was detected only a few times. The V gene is TRBV27, the J gene TRBJ2-7; D remains unclear. The ends were cut back, 0 bases at V and 4 bases at J, with 16 bases in the middle. Germline-derived CDR1 and CDR2 are MNHEY and SMNVEV (reference sequence). The CDR3 runs to 16 residues. The CDR3 sequence: CASSLSGEGTFYEQYF. As DNA, the CDR3 is TGTGCCAGCAGTTTATCGGGTGAAGGTACCTTTTACGAGCAGTACTTC.

This clonotype was counted ten times or more. The chain recombines TRBV12-3 or TRBV12-4 with TRBJ2-7; possibly TRBD1 or TRBD2 for D (5 bases each). This CDR3 is 15 amino acids long. The ends were cut back, 4 bases at V and 3 bases at J, with 16 bases in the middle. As DNA, the CDR3 is TGTGCCAGCAGTTCGGGGACGGTGAAAGACTACGAGCAGTACTTC. This sequence encodes CASSSGTVKDYEQYF.

In its sample, this clonotype was seen a few times. This sequence joins TRBV12-3 or TRBV12-4 and TRBJ1-1; D unresolved. The CDR3 totals 13 residues. Trimming shortened V by 5 bases and J by 9 bases, and 16 bases separated the two germline ends. As DNA, the CDR3 is TGTGCCAGCAGTCTCGGGCCGGAAGGAAAAGCTTTCTTT. Protein product: CASSLGPEGKAFF.

This clonotype was seen many times. This chain connects TRBV5-1 to TRBJ1-1; D call uncertain. The V gene's germline CDR1 is SGHRS and CDR2 YFSETQ. Trimming pared 0 bases from V and 3 bases from J, leaving 12 bases between. This CDR3 has 15 residues. Here the CDR3 reads CASSLGVGIHTEAFF. CDR3 DNA sequence: TGCGCCAGCAGCTTGGGGGTAGGGATCCACACTGAAGCTTTCTTT.

The chain recombines TRBV2 with TRBJ1-4, with 9 bases fitting TRBD1. This CDR3 comprises 16 residues. Unmatched junction bases numbered 9, after V lost 2 bases and J lost 8 bases. Germline V lookup: CDR1 SNHLY, CDR2 FYNNEI. The CDR3 is CASSETRQGGGEKLFF. For the CDR3, the DNA is TGTGCCAGCAGTGAAACGAGACAGGGGGGCGGCGAAAAACTGTTTTTT.

The V call is TRBV14, the J call TRBJ2-3; D gene unclear. There are 16 residues in the CDR3. In germline, CDR1 is SGHDN, CDR2 FVKESK. Trimming removed 0 bases at V and 1 base at J, with 11 bases between. The CDR3, as DNA: TGTGCCAGCAGCCAAGATGTAACACGCGGCACAGATACGCAGTATTTT. The encoded protein is CASSQDVTRGTDTQYF. Together with reference TRBV14 and TRBJ2-3, the CDR3 gives the full variable domain: EAGVTQFPSHSVIEKGQTVTLRCDPISGHDNLYWYRRVMGKEIKFLLHFVKESKQDESGMPNNRFLAERTGGTYSTLKVQPAELEDSGVYFCASSQDVTRGTDTQYFGPGTRLTVL.

In this sample, this clonotype turned up many times. The chain has TRBV20-1 and TRBJ2-7, with 16 bases aligning to TRBD2. Germline values: CDR1 DFQATT, CDR2 SNEGSKA (reference sequence). V lost 6 bases, J lost 2 bases, and 4 bases stayed unmatched. This CDR3 has 15 residues. CDR3 DNA: TGCAGTGCCGGGACTAGCGGGAGGGCCCCCTACGAGCAGTACTTC. Protein product: CSAGTSGRAPYEQYF.

On this clonotype itself: The missing conserved phenylalanine or tryptophan at the end of this CDR3 makes a read error likely. The chain recombines TRBV5-1 with TRBJ1-1; a weak D match, TRBD1 (5 bases). The CDR3 has 14 residues. Germline V gene lookup returns CDR1 SGHRS and CDR2 YFSETQ. The V and J ends lost 7 bases and 5 bases respectively, with 18 bases between them. In DNA form, the CDR3 reads TGCGCCAGCCGAGAATTGGGGGAACGAACTGAAGCTTTCCTT. This gives the protein CASRELGERTEAFL.

This clonotype was picked up one time. The chain has TRBV5-5 and TRBJ2-1, with 11 bases lining up with TRBD2. The CDR3 runs to 16 residues. The germline V gene has CDR1 SGHKS and CDR2 YYEKEE (reference sequence). V shed 4 bases and J 7 bases; nucleotides not matched to a gene: 10. DNA for the CDR3: TGTGCCAGCAGCCTCTCGGGTAGCGGGAGGGGTAATGAGCAGTTCTTC. This gives the protein CASSLSGSGRGNEQFF.

This clonotype was seen many times. The chain has TRBV15 and TRBJ2-5; maybe TRBD2 (6 bases). The V and J ends lost 1 base and 4 bases respectively, with 16 bases between them. CDR1 and CDR2 from the germline V gene are LNHNV and YYDKDF (reference sequence). The CDR3 has 16 amino acids. The DNA for the CDR3 is TGTGCCACCAGCAGAGCCGGACTGGGGGGATTAGAGACCCAGTACTTC. Encoded protein: CATSRAGLGGLETQYF.

The chain recombines TRBV6-1 with TRBJ2-5; the match to TRBD2 covers 9 bases. V gave up 10 bases and J gave up 0 bases; unmatched junction bases: 15. CDR1 is MNHNS and CDR2 is SASEGT in the germline V gene. The CDR3 has 17 amino acids. The CDR3 loop reads CAIGVAGGPEYQETQYF. The CDR3 nucleotides read TGTGCCATCGGCGTTGCGGGGGGGCCGGAGTACCAAGAGACCCAGTACTTC.

This clonotype was recorded at least ten times. The chain recombines TRBV30 with TRBJ1-4; tentative D call: TRBD1 (6 bases). V lost 0 bases and J 7 bases, leaving 18 bases between the germline ends. Germline V lookup: CDR1 GTSNPN, CDR2 SVGIG (reference sequence). The CDR3 runs 16 residues. Here the CDR3 reads CAWSVVPGRGFEKLFF. CDR3 DNA: TGTGCCTGGAGTGTAGTGCCGGGCAGGGGTTTTGAAAAACTGTTTTTT.

This clonotype was found a few times. The V call is TRBV24-1, the J call TRBJ1-5; D is perhaps TRBD1 (6 bases). There are 16 residues in the CDR3. The germline V gene has CDR1 KGHDR and CDR2 SFDVKD. The germline V and J ends were trimmed by 3 bases and 2 bases, with 13 bases remaining between them. The CDR3 DNA sequence: TGTGCCACCAGTGATGCAACCTCAGGGGGCAATCAGCCCCAGCATTTT. Amino acids: CATSDATSGGNQPQHF.

Turning to this clonotype: A much bigger clone sits one base away, suggesting this may be a read error. The chain recombines TRBV28 with TRBJ1-4, with D tentatively TRBD1 (5 bases). Looked up from germline, CDR1 is MDHEN and CDR2 is SYDVKM. This CDR3 has 15 residues. The CDR3 DNA follows: TGTGTCAGCAGTTCGGGGGGGGGATTTGGGGAAAAACTGTTTTTT. Its protein product is CVSSSGGGFGEKLFF.

This chain uses TRBV27 with TRBJ2-1; D is undetermined. The V end lost 5 bases, the J end lost 5 bases, and 10 bases lay between the germline ends. From germline, CDR1 is MNHEY and CDR2 SMNVEV (reference sequence). The CDR3 sequence is 13 residues long. This chain's CDR3 is CASSMGRNNEQFF. The CDR3 DNA follows: TGTGCCAGCAGTATGGGTAGAAACAATGAGCAGTTCTTC.

This clonotype was seen many times. V is TRBV28 and J is TRBJ1-2; the D is unclear. The CDR3 contains 12 residues. Germline V CDR1 and CDR2: MDHEN, SYDVKM. The germline V and J ends were trimmed by 6 bases and 5 bases, with 10 bases remaining between them. The CDR3 reads CASRGGQYGYTF. CDR3 in DNA: TGTGCCAGCAGGGGAGGGCAGTATGGCTACACCTTC.

This clonotype showed up many times. This rearrangement joins TRBV5-1 to TRBJ2-2, with 11 bases matching TRBD2. Germline CDR1 reads SGHRS; CDR2 reads YFSETQ. V trimming: 5 bases; J trimming: 5 bases; junction bases outside the gene matches: 5. The CDR3 loop spans 15 amino acids. CDR3 loop: CASRRLAGGTGELFF. In DNA, the CDR3 is TGCGCCAGCAGAAGGCTAGCGGGAGGAACCGGGGAGCTGTTTTTT.

The rearrangement links TRBV6-1 to TRBJ2-5; 11 bases are shared with TRBD2. Germline CDR1 and CDR2: MNHNS and SASEGT. This CDR3 is built from 15 residues. Germline trimming cut 2 bases from V and 6 bases from J; bases unmatched to any gene: 5. CDR3 in DNA: TGTGCCAGCAGTGAATCCCCTAGCGGGAGGCAGACCCAGTACTTC. Translation: CASSESPSGRQTQYF.

This clonotype was picked up a small number of times. V and J are TRBV4-1 and TRBJ2-7; TRBD1 aligns across 10 bases. Germline V gene lookup returns CDR1 MGHRA and CDR2 YSYEKL. The CDR3 is 15 amino acids. V lost 3 bases and J lost 2; bases outside the gene matches: 4. CDR3 sequence reads: CASSHPGQGTYEQYF. CDR3 DNA: TGCGCCAGCAGCCACCCGGGACAGGGGACCTACGAGCAGTACTTC.

Ten or more counts support this clonotype. V gene TRBV28 combines with J gene TRBJ2-3; TRBD2 agrees at 9 bases. In germline, CDR1 is MDHEN, CDR2 SYDVKM. Trimming took 3 bases from V and 0 from J; bases not matched to a gene: 7. This CDR3 is 17 amino acids long. Written as DNA, the CDR3 is TGTGCCAGCAGTTTTGCGGGAGGGTATTTTAGCACAGATACGCAGTATTTT. This codes for CASSFAGGYFSTDTQYF. Supplemented by reference TRBV28 and TRBJ2-3, the full variable domain reads DVKVTQSSRYLVKRTGEKVFLECVQDMDHENMFWYRQDPGLGLRLIYFSYDVKMKEKGDIPEGYSVSREKKERFSLILESASTNQTSMYLCASSFAGGYFSTDTQYFGPGTRLTVL.

The chain uses TRBV20-1 and TRBJ2-7; 9 bases map to TRBD1. This CDR3 comprises 15 residues. From germline, CDR1 is DFQATT and CDR2 SNEGSKA (reference sequence). V lost 0 bases, J lost 3 bases, and 6 bases stayed unmatched. CDR3 in amino acids: CSARDQGQGFYEQYF. CDR3 in DNA: TGCAGTGCTAGAGATCAAGGACAGGGGTTCTACGAGCAGTACTTC.